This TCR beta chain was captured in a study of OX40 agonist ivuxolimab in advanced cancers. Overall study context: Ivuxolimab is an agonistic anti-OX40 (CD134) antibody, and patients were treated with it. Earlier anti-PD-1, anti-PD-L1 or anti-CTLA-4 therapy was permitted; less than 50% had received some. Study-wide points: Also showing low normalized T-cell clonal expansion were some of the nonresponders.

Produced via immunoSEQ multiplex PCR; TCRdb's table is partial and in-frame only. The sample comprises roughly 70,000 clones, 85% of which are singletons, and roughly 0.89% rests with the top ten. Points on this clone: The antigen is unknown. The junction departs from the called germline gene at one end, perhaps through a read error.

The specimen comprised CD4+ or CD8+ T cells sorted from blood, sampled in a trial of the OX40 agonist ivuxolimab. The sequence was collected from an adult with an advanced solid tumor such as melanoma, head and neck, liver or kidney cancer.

CDR3 nucleotides: TGTGCTAGCAGATCCGGGAACCAAGAGACCCAGTACTTC. As protein: CASRSGNQETQYF. The V gene is TRBV7-7, the J gene TRBJ2-5, with a weak D call TRBD2 (5 bases). The CDR3 is made up of 13 amino acids. Per the germline V gene, CDR1 is SSHAT and CDR2 is FNYEAQ (reference sequence).